The 32 T cell receptor beta chains below come from one sample, sequenced in a study of blood T cell repertoires in COVID-19 (dated by TCRdb to 2020 to 2022). Library method: the immunoSEQ multiplex PCR assay. In its TCRdb copy, this immuneACCESS table keeps in-frame sequences only and misses some clones. Where compared with another copy, unresolved V genes explain less than half of these, and the others have no known cause. This sample is represented by over 200,000 clones; 75% to 90% of them were singletons. The ten biggest clones cover roughly 20% of the sample. Sequenced material: PBMCs or T cells enriched from blood (not recorded which). These receptor sequences come from a man between 40 and 49 years old who had recovered from COVID-19.

This clone appeared a single time. V gene TRBV30 combines with J gene TRBJ1-5; TRBD1 matches 8 bases. The trim removed 3 bases at V and 5 bases at J, leaving 6 bases unmatched. This CDR3 is built from 14 residues. Germline assignment: CDR1 GTSNPN and CDR2 SVGIG (reference sequence). As DNA, the CDR3 is TGTGCCTGGAGGGCACAGGGGGGAGATCAGCCCCAGCATTTT. It translates to CAWRAQGGDQPQHF.

This clone was counted a few times. The gene calls are TRBV28 and TRBJ1-2, with D hard to call. The V gene lost 8 bases and the J gene lost 2 bases, with 15 bases spanning the gap. The CDR3 contains 14 residues. CDR1 is MDHEN, CDR2 SYDVKM, per germline. The CDR3, as DNA: TGTGCCAGCTTCAACCTAATAGAGAACTATGGCTACACCTTC. Amino acids: CASFNLIENYGYTF.

V gene TRBV5-1 combines with J gene TRBJ2-7; 9 bases agree with TRBD1. The germline V gene encodes CDR1 SGHRS and CDR2 YFSETQ. Germline trimming cut 4 bases from V and 3 bases from J; bases unmatched to any gene: 5. The CDR3 has 14 residues. CDR3 amino acids: CASSVGTGNYEQYF. In DNA form, the CDR3 reads TGCGCCAGCAGCGTAGGGACAGGGAACTACGAGCAGTACTTC.

The CDR3 DNA is TGTGCCAGCAGCTTGGATCAGGGGGTGGGCGGCTACACCTTC. Translating gives CASSLDQGVGGYTF. The chain uses TRBV5-4 and TRBJ1-2; 7 positions agree with TRBD1. Germline CDR1 SGHNT, CDR2 YYREEE (reference sequence). Unmatched junction bases numbered 7, after V lost 0 bases and J lost 8 bases. CDR3 length: 14 residues.

This chain uses TRBV28 with TRBJ1-1; no clear D gene. The V gene's germline CDR1 is MDHEN and CDR2 SYDVKM. The CDR3 covers 11 residues. V gave up 2 bases and J gave up 8 bases, with 6 bases separating them. The CDR3 DNA follows: TGTGCCAGCAGTTTAGCGAGGGAAGCTTTCTTT. It specifies CASSLAREAFF.

The V gene is TRBV10-3, the J gene TRBJ1-5; TRBD1 is a possible D gene (5 bases). CDR3 length equals 17 residues. Looked up from germline, CDR1 is ENHRY and CDR2 is SYGVKD. V lost 8 bases and J lost 3, with 23 bases in between. This CDR3 reads CAIRSDQVGGINQPQHF. CDR3 nucleotides: TGTGCCATCCGGTCCGATCAGGTGGGGGGGATCAATCAGCCCCAGCATTTT.

The chain links TRBV5-4 to TRBJ1-4; TRBD1 matches at 7 bases. CDR3 length: 15 amino acids. Germline V gene lookup returns CDR1 SGHNT and CDR2 YYREEE (reference sequence). The trim removed 3 bases at V and 8 bases at J, leaving 10 bases unmatched. CDR3 bases: TGTGCCAGCAGCTCCGGACCAGGGGGGTTCGAAAAACTGTTTTTT. Its protein is CASSSGPGGFEKLFF.

This sequence joins TRBV3-1 (or the pseudogene TRBV3-2) and TRBJ1-4; perhaps TRBD1 as D (6 bases). The CDR3 is 16 residues long. The germline gives CDR1 LGHDT, CDR2 YNNKEL (reference sequence). With 0 bases removed from V and 11 bases from J, the gap between germline ends came to 19 bases. The CDR3 sequence: CASSQDSDSRRRKLFF. In DNA form, the CDR3 reads TGTGCCAGCAGCCAAGATTCGGACAGTCGTAGGCGGAAACTGTTTTTT.

The chain employs TRBV18 and TRBJ2-5; possibly TRBD2 for D (7 bases). The CDR3 sequence is 15 residues long. Trimming shortened V by 0 bases and J by 5 bases, and 13 bases separated the two germline ends. Germline-derived CDR1 and CDR2 are KGHSH and LQKENI. DNA for the CDR3: TGTGCCAGCTCACCACCGGGACTAAGGGGGGAGACCCAGTACTTC. Translation gives CASSPPGLRGETQYF.

The chain recombines TRBV28 with TRBJ1-3; maybe TRBD1 (5 bases). The V gene lost 10 bases and the J gene lost 0 bases, with 7 bases spanning the gap. Germline CDR1 is MDHEN and CDR2 is SYDVKM. The CDR3 totals 12 residues. This CDR3 is CATGGSGNTIYF. CDR3 nucleotide sequence: TGTGCCACCGGGGGCTCTGGAAACACCATATATTTT.

In regard to this clone: Other nucleotide sequences in the sample specify the same CDR3. The V and J genes are TRBV19 and TRBJ1-2; 7 nucleotides match TRBD1. There are 13 residues in the CDR3. With V trimmed by 6 bases and J by 7 bases, 8 bases remained unmatched. Germline assignment: CDR1 LNHDA and CDR2 SQIVND (reference sequence). The CDR3 protein is CASSSQGIGGYTF. The CDR3 DNA is TGTGCCAGTAGCTCACAGGGGATCGGTGGCTACACCTTC.

The CDR3 spells CASSQTTPGLAAIRQFF. CDR3 DNA sequence: TGTGCCAGCAGCCAGACGACACCGGGACTAGCGGCCATCAGGCAGTTCTTC. This chain joins TRBV3-1 (or the pseudogene TRBV3-2) and TRBJ2-1, with 11 bases matching TRBD2. J was trimmed by 12 bases and V by 3 bases; bases with no gene match: 16. CDR1 is LGHDT, CDR2 YNNKEL, per germline (reference sequence). There are 17 residues in the CDR3.

The chain links TRBV5-6 to TRBJ1-1; D possibly corresponds to TRBD1 (5 bases). V lost 2 bases and J lost 3, with 17 bases in between. Germline CDR1 reads SGHDT; CDR2 reads YYEEEE. The CDR3 contains 16 residues. CDR3 loop: CASSLRQPLMYTEAFF. In nucleotides, the CDR3 is TGTGCCAGCAGCTTACGACAGCCCCTTATGTACACTGAAGCTTTCTTT.

The table lists this clone with a count of one. One end of the junction fails to match germline, which may point to a read error. CDR3 nucleotide sequence: TGTGCTAGCAGCTTAGCGTGGAGACAGGGGGTAATTTCGATAAACTTAATCGATGGCTACACCTTC. Protein product: CASSLAWRQGVISINLIDGYTF. V usage is TRBV7-7 and J usage is TRBJ1-2; 9 bases align to TRBD1. CDR3 length: 22 residues. The V gene's germline CDR1 is SSHAT and CDR2 FNYEAQ (reference sequence). Full variable domain (rest looked up from reference TRBV7-7 and TRBJ1-2): GAGVSQSPRYKVTKRGQDVTLRCDPISSHATLYWYQQALGQGPEFLTYFNYEAQPDKSGLPSDRFSAERPEGSISTLTIQRTEQRDSAMYRCASSLAWRQGVISINLIDGYTFGSGTRLTVV.

The chain employs TRBV9 and TRBJ2-2; D is undetermined. Germline CDR1 reads SGDLS; CDR2 reads YYNGEE. Trimming took off 1 base at V and 2 bases at J, with 6 bases between the two ends. The CDR3 is 14 residues long. CDR3 sequence reads: CASSVSSNTGELFF. In nucleotides, the CDR3 is TGTGCCAGCAGCGTAAGCTCTAACACCGGGGAGCTGTTTTTT.

This clone has a single count. The V gene is TRBV12-3 or TRBV12-4, the J gene TRBJ2-7; 7 bases are shared with TRBD2. J was trimmed by 0 bases and V by 8 bases; bases with no gene match: 1. This CDR3 spans 12 amino acids. The CDR3 protein is CASGDYSYEQYF. CDR3 coding DNA: TGTGCCAGCGGGGACTACTCCTACGAGCAGTACTTC.

The chain's CDR3 is CASSLEGQGDNEQFF. The CDR3 nucleotides are TGTGCCAGCAGTTTAGAGGGACAAGGAGACAATGAGCAGTTCTTC. J is TRBJ2-1 and V is TRBV27, with D possibly TRBD1 on 6 matching bases. With 2 bases removed from V and 5 bases from J, the gap between germline ends came to 13 bases. This CDR3 comprises 15 residues. The germline CDR1 and CDR2 sequences are MNHEY and SMNVEV (reference sequence).

The table lists this clone with a few counts. V and J are TRBV7-2 and TRBJ2-7; TRBD2 agrees at 7 bases. V trimming: 3 bases; J trimming: 0 bases; junction bases outside the gene matches: 5. The CDR3 contains 15 residues. CDR1 SGHTA and CDR2 FQGNSA come from the germline V gene. For the CDR3, the DNA is TGTGCCAGCAGCTTTAGCGGGCTGAGCTCCTACGAGCAGTACTTC. Its translation is CASSFSGLSSYEQYF.

The chain joins TRBV2 to TRBJ1-3; TRBD1 is a possible D gene (6 bases). Trimming took off 5 bases at V and 1 base at J, with 12 bases between the two ends. Per germline, CDR1 SNHLY and CDR2 FYNNEI. This CDR3 is 15 amino acids long. The CDR3 protein is CASSTGFGSGNTIYF. In DNA, the CDR3 is TGTGCCAGCAGTACAGGGTTTGGTTCTGGAAACACCATATATTTT.

The chain is built from TRBV2 and TRBJ1-2, with 8 bases matching TRBD1. The CDR3 is 14 amino acids. V shed 3 bases, J shed 3 bases, and the junction held 3 bases outside the gene matches. Germline V gene data show CDR1 as SNHLY and CDR2 as FYNNEI. DNA of the CDR3: TGTGCCAGCAGTGAGTTGACAGGGGACTATGGCTACACCTTC. As protein: CASSELTGDYGYTF.

The V gene is TRBV6-6, the J gene TRBJ2-1, with 11 positions matching TRBD2. Germline CDR1 is MNHNY and CDR2 is SVGAGI (reference sequence). J lost 6 bases, V lost 0 bases, and 4 bases had no gene match. The CDR3 loop spans 16 amino acids. The CDR3 loop is CASSYSTSGSLNEQFF. CDR3 DNA: TGTGCCAGCAGTTACTCCACTAGCGGGAGTCTCAATGAGCAGTTCTTC.

This clone appeared once. The gene calls are TRBV5-4 and TRBJ1-2; the match to TRBD1 covers 8 bases. The germline V gene encodes CDR1 SGHNT and CDR2 YYREEE (reference sequence). The junction had 4 bases not matched to a gene; V was cut back by 0 bases and J by 6 bases. This CDR3 has 14 residues. In DNA, the CDR3 is TGTGCCAGCAGCTTGGACGGACAGGGACATGGCTACACCTTC. Translating gives CASSLDGQGHGYTF.

This chain links TRBV3-1 (or the pseudogene TRBV3-2) with TRBJ1-6; no reliable D call. The CDR3 sequence is 14 residues long. V was trimmed by 1 base and J by 10 bases, leaving 11 bases between them. Germline CDR1 is LGHDT and CDR2 is YNNKEL (reference sequence). The CDR3 DNA reads as TGTGCCAGCAGCCAAGTTGAGGGTAGGTCACCCCTCCACTTT. Translated: CASSQVEGRSPLHF.

This rearrangement joins TRBV19 to TRBJ1-2; D uncertain. The CDR3 is 13 residues long. Germline V CDR1 and CDR2: LNHDA, SQIVND (reference sequence). V gave up 3 bases and J gave up 14 bases, with 19 bases separating them. CDR3 coding DNA: TGTGCCAGTAGTATTGAATCGTCGAGGGTGAGGACCTTC. Translating gives CASSIESSRVRTF.

The rearrangement joins TRBV28 to TRBJ2-3, with TRBD1 identical over 10 bases. Germline V CDR1 and CDR2: MDHEN, SYDVKM. After removal of 6 bases from V and 0 bases from J, the junction contained 12 bases not matched to a gene. The CDR3 extends over 18 amino acids. The CDR3 is CASSPTGQGLRSTDTQYF. In DNA, the CDR3 is TGTGCCAGCAGCCCGACGGGACAGGGGCTGAGGAGCACAGATACGCAGTATTTT.

The chain couples TRBV7-2 to TRBJ1-1; D ambiguous. CDR3 size: 14 residues. Trimming shortened V by 1 base and J by 7 bases, and 13 bases separated the two germline ends. Germline CDR1 SGHTA, CDR2 FQGNSA. As DNA, the CDR3 is TGTGCCAGCAGCTTAGTGAGGAGGGAGGGTGAAGCTTTCTTT. Amino acids: CASSLVRREGEAFF.

The chain uses TRBV2 and TRBJ2-7, with D unclear. Germline CDR1 reads SNHLY; CDR2 reads FYNNEI. CDR3 length equals 11 residues. Trimming removed 3 bases at V and 6 bases at J, with 6 bases between. The CDR3 here is CASSEVSEQYF. For the CDR3, the DNA is TGTGCCAGCAGTGAGGTTAGCGAGCAGTACTTC.

V gene TRBV6-2 or TRBV6-3 combines with J gene TRBJ2-7; D not certain. From germline, CDR1 is MNHEY and CDR2 SVGEGT. With 0 bases removed from V and 3 bases from J, the gap between germline ends came to 15 bases. The CDR3 consists of 16 residues. This chain's CDR3 is CASSYSKARQDYEQYF. The CDR3 DNA reads as TGTGCCAGCAGTTACTCGAAGGCCAGGCAGGACTACGAGCAGTACTTC.

This chain connects TRBV6-6 to TRBJ2-7, with 8 bases lining up with TRBD1. Trimming took 4 bases from V and 3 from J; bases not matched to a gene: 8. The CDR3 spans 15 residues. Germline values: CDR1 MNHNY, CDR2 SVGAGI (reference sequence). The CDR3 region has the DNA TGTGCCAGCAGTTCGACCCGGGACAGGAACTACGAGCAGTACTTC. Protein: CASSSTRDRNYEQYF.

The chain joins TRBV14 to TRBJ1-3, with D tentatively TRBD1 (5 bases). CDR3 length equals 18 residues. The germline V gene has CDR1 SGHDN and CDR2 FVKESK. Trimming took 0 bases from V and 0 from J, leaving 15 bases between them. The CDR3 sequence: CASSQDQADTSSGNTIYF. CDR3 nucleotide sequence: TGTGCCAGCAGCCAAGATCAGGCGGACACGAGCTCTGGAAACACCATATATTTT.

In this sample, this clone turned up a few times. This chain uses TRBV11-3 with TRBJ1-2; 9 nucleotides agree with TRBD1. The germline V gene encodes CDR1 SGHNT and CDR2 YENEEA. After removal of 5 bases from V and 7 bases from J, the junction contained 17 bases not matched to a gene. This CDR3 has 17 amino acids. The CDR3 DNA reads TGTGCCAGCAGCCCAAGTACGGGACAGGGCTCTTATTTTGGCTACACCTTC. As protein: CASSPSTGQGSYFGYTF.

The V call is TRBV7-8, the J call TRBJ2-7, with TRBD2 matching over 10 bases. Germline V lookup: CDR1 SGHVS, CDR2 FQNEAQ. V shed 5 bases and J 0 bases; nucleotides not matched to a gene: 16. The CDR3 is made up of 19 amino acids. The CDR3 DNA follows: TGTGCCAGCAGCCCCCCGGGTGGGCTAGCGGGAGCAAGCTCCTACGAGCAGTACTTC. It codes for CASSPPGGLAGASSYEQYF.